This T cell receptor beta chain was captured in a study of T cell repertoires in cytomegalovirus infection. Study in general: Public signatures in TCR beta pointed to CMV infection and matching HLA type. Broader study findings: The ex vivo response showed dominance by HLA-C-restricted CMV-specific TCR beta clonotypes. Adding up the frequency of public TCR beta families identified people who carried CMV plus the relevant HLA.

A remark on this clonotype: Antigen specificity is unknown.

Germline CDR1 reads SQVTM; CDR2 reads ANQGSEA. CDR3 size: 13 residues. With 4 bases clipped from V and 3 bases from J, the junction kept 1 base outside the gene matches. TCRdb fed the reads into MiXCR, producing one record per CDR3 protein. The repertoire includes roughly 720,000 distinct CDR3 sequences, 35% of them detected once, and 2.8% sits in the top ten. What was sequenced was PBMCs. The sequence was obtained from a human donor in good health (CMV status not recorded). Some clones in this sample may be carry-over from other donors' samples. The chain combines TRBV29-1 with TRBJ1-2, with 11 bases aligning to TRBD1. CDR3 in DNA: TGCAGCGTTGGGGACAGGGGGGACTATGGCTACACCTTC. Translating it yields CSVGDRGDYGYTF.